This is a list of T cell receptor beta chains from one sample in a study of cytomegalovirus exposure and HLA in healthy donors. Profiling relied on immunoSEQ multiplex PCR, and the TCRdb table lists in-frame clones only, not all of them. The table shows around 130,000 clones, with 70% to 85% occurring only once. Sequenced sample: PBMCs. The receptors here all came from a boy between 10 and 17 years old in good health and CMV-seronegative. The CDR3 runs from the conserved cysteine through the conserved F or W. The order of the fields is V gene, clone size, J gene, D gene, CDR3 protein, CDR3 DNA. D genes are given only for firm matches. Where a row states a size, it is once, few, many or the class of an expanded clone; other rows omit it.

v_gene: TRBV6-1
abundance: NA
j_gene: TRBJ1-2
d_gene: NA
CDR3aa: CASSEGGGNPTF
CDR3nt: TGTGCCAGCAGTGAGGGCGGAGGTAATCCCACCTTC

v_gene: TRBV30
abundance: NA
j_gene: TRBJ1-2
d_gene: NA
CDR3aa: CAWSVHWGPNYGYTF
CDR3nt: TGTGCCTGGAGTGTACATTGGGGGCCTAACTATGGCTACACCTTC

v_gene: TRBV7-2
abundance: few
j_gene: TRBJ1-1
d_gene: TRBD1
CDR3aa: CASSMTRDRNTEAFF
CDR3nt: TGTGCCAGCAGCATGACCCGGGACAGGAACACTGAAGCTTTCTTT

v_gene: TRBV27
abundance: NA
j_gene: TRBJ1-5
d_gene: NA
CDR3aa: CASRPGQNNQPQHF
CDR3nt: TGTGCCAGCAGACCCGGACAGAACAATCAGCCCCAGCATTTT

v_gene: TRBV6-5
abundance: NA
j_gene: TRBJ2-7
d_gene: NA
CDR3aa: CASSYSTQDSYEQYF
CDR3nt: TGTGCCAGCAGTTACTCGACACAAGATTCCTACGAGCAGTACTTC

v_gene: TRBV2
abundance: NA
j_gene: TRBJ1-1
d_gene: NA
CDR3aa: CASRPRDTEAFF
CDR3nt: TGTGCCAGCAGGCCCAGGGATACTGAAGCTTTCTTT

v_gene: TRBV4-1
abundance: few
j_gene: TRBJ2-1
d_gene: NA
CDR3aa: CASSRGGLAALGNEQFF
CDR3nt: TGCGCCAGCAGCCGGGGGGGGCTCGCTGCCTTAGGAAATGAGCAGTTCTTC

v_gene: TRBV7-3
abundance: NA
j_gene: TRBJ2-6
d_gene: NA
CDR3aa: CASSLTSGANVLTF
CDR3nt: TGTGCCAGCAGCTTAACTAGTGGGGCCAACGTCCTGACTTTC

v_gene: TRBV12-5
abundance: NA
j_gene: TRBJ2-7
d_gene: NA
CDR3aa: CASGLGGTYEQYF
CDR3nt: TGTGCTAGTGGTTTGGGCGGTACCTACGAGCAGTACTTC

v_gene: TRBV25-1
abundance: NA
j_gene: TRBJ1-1
d_gene: NA
CDR3aa: CASKSGTNTEAFF
CDR3nt: TGTGCCAGCAAGTCGGGGACAAACACTGAAGCTTTCTTT

v_gene: TRBV14
abundance: NA
j_gene: TRBJ2-1
d_gene: NA
CDR3aa: CASSQEERYNEQFF
CDR3nt: TGTGCCAGCAGCCAAGAGGAGAGATACAATGAGCAGTTCTTC

v_gene: TRBV29-1
abundance: NA
j_gene: TRBJ1-2
d_gene: NA
CDR3aa: CSVATGWSYGYTF
CDR3nt: TGCAGCGTCGCAACAGGGTGGAGCTATGGCTACACCTTC

v_gene: TRBV5-1
abundance: few
j_gene: TRBJ1-3
d_gene: NA
CDR3aa: CASNSGSGNTIYF
CDR3nt: TGCGCCAGCAACTCAGGGTCTGGAAACACCATATATTTT

v_gene: TRBV29-1
abundance: NA
j_gene: TRBJ2-2
d_gene: NA
CDR3aa: CSHLGGGELFF
CDR3nt: TGCAGTCACCTGGGGGGAGGGGAGCTGTTTTTT

v_gene: TRBV4-2
abundance: NA
j_gene: TRBJ2-1
d_gene: TRBD2
CDR3aa: CASSQERGLAERYNEQFF
CDR3nt: TGTGCCAGCAGCCAAGAGAGGGGTCTAGCGGAGCGCTACAATGAGCAGTTCTTC

v_gene: TRBV27
abundance: NA
j_gene: TRBJ1-1
d_gene: TRBD1
CDR3aa: CASRTGQLNTEAFF
CDR3nt: TGTGCCAGCAGAACGGGACAGCTGAACACTGAAGCTTTCTTT

v_gene: TRBV5-4
abundance: NA
j_gene: TRBJ1-4
d_gene: NA
CDR3aa: CASSLRSRGTNEKLFF
CDR3nt: TGTGCCAGCAGCTTGAGGTCGAGGGGGACTAATGAAAAACTGTTTTTT

v_gene: TRBV5-1
abundance: NA
j_gene: TRBJ2-7
d_gene: NA
CDR3aa: CASQGAREQYF
CDR3nt: TGCGCCAGCCAAGGAGCGAGGGAGCAGTACTTC

v_gene: TRBV7-6
abundance: NA
j_gene: TRBJ2-2
d_gene: NA
CDR3aa: CASSFSSGELFF
CDR3nt: TGTGCCAGCAGCTTCTCCTCTGGGGAGCTGTTTTTT

v_gene: TRBV5-6
abundance: NA
j_gene: TRBJ2-7
d_gene: TRBD1
CDR3aa: CASSSGTGQSSYEQYF
CDR3nt: TGTGCCAGCAGCTCCGGGACAGGGCAAAGCTCCTACGAGCAGTACTTC

v_gene: TRBV29-1
abundance: once
j_gene: TRBJ2-7
d_gene: TRBD1
CDR3aa: CSVGRQGANEQYF
CDR3nt: TGCAGCGTTGGAAGACAGGGTGCAAACGAGCAGTACTTC

v_gene: TRBV6-5
abundance: NA
j_gene: TRBJ1-1
d_gene: TRBD1
CDR3aa: CASRPPGGGCEAFF
CDR3nt: TGTGCCAGCAGACCTCCAGGGGGCGGCTGTGAAGCTTTCTTT

v_gene: TRBV2
abundance: NA
j_gene: TRBJ2-2
d_gene: TRBD2
CDR3aa: CASSEKRGSGELFF
CDR3nt: TGTGCCAGCAGTGAAAAGCGGGGGAGCGGGGAGCTGTTTTTT

v_gene: TRBV2
abundance: NA
j_gene: TRBJ1-4
d_gene: TRBD1
CDR3aa: CASSYRQGTNEKLFF
CDR3nt: TGTGCCAGCAGTTATAGACAGGGAACTAATGAAAAACTGTTTTTT

v_gene: TRBV30
abundance: NA
j_gene: TRBJ2-2
d_gene: TRBD2
CDR3aa: CAWSGFPLAGGGTGELFF
CDR3nt: TGTGCCTGGAGTGGGTTCCCATTAGCGGGAGGTGGAACCGGGGAGCTGTTTTTT

v_gene: TRBV7-7
abundance: NA
j_gene: TRBJ2-5
d_gene: TRBD2
CDR3aa: CASSPGRMYQETQYF
CDR3nt: TGTGCTAGCAGCCCCGGGAGGATGTACCAAGAGACCCAGTACTTC

v_gene: TRBV15
abundance: few
j_gene: TRBJ1-4
d_gene: NA
CDR3aa: CATSRDQGEKLFF
CDR3nt: TGTGCCACCAGCAGAGATCAGGGTGAAAAACTGTTTTTT

v_gene: TRBV6-6
abundance: NA
j_gene: TRBJ2-3
d_gene: NA
CDR3aa: CATKRGSDTQYF
CDR3nt: TGTGCCACAAAACGGGGATCAGATACGCAGTATTTT

v_gene: TRBV6-1
abundance: once
j_gene: TRBJ1-5
d_gene: NA
CDR3aa: CASSEPRDFGSGPQHF
CDR3nt: TGTGCCAGCAGTGAACCCCGGGACTTTGGATCAGGGCCCCAGCATTTT